The 21 T cell receptor beta chains below come from one sample, sequenced in a study of CD8 T cells in Susac syndrome (dated 2019 in TCRdb). The library relied on the immunoSEQ multiplex PCR assay. RNA was extracted using the RNeasy kit, and about 0.45 to 1 microgram was reverse transcribed with random hexamers. TCRdb took the public reads, trimmed them with fastp at Q25, ran MiXCR for clone calling and kept in-frame beta chains. A single entry per CDR3 protein holds the most common genes and DNA from its merged rows. Across this sample there are about 130,000 distinct CDR3 sequences, with around 94% seen only once. Approximately 0.2% of the sample is taken by the ten largest. Sequenced: CD8+ T cells from PBMCs. The receptors were gathered from a human donor with Susac syndrome.

This chain uses TRBV4-1 with TRBJ2-7, with 9 bases lining up with TRBD1. CDR1 is MGHRA, CDR2 YSYEKL, per germline. The CDR3 consists of 15 residues. Trimming removed 2 bases from V and 3 bases from J; junction bases left unmatched: 5. CDR3 in DNA: TGCGCCAGCAGCCAAAATGGACAGGGGTTCTACGAGCAGTACTTC. Protein: CASSQNGQGFYEQYF.

The chain employs TRBV4-3 and TRBJ2-1, with 10 bases matching TRBD2. This CDR3 contains 16 residues. Per the germline V gene, CDR1 is LGHNA and CDR2 is YSLEER. J lost 7 bases, V lost 4 bases, and 10 bases had no gene match. The CDR3 DNA sequence: TGCGCCAGCAGCCCCGGCGTAGTAGCGGGAGGTAATGAGCAGTTCTTC. Translated, it gives CASSPGVVAGGNEQFF.

The J gene is TRBJ2-7, the V gene TRBV5-4; D possibly corresponds to TRBD1 (6 bases). Trimming removed 0 bases at V and 2 bases at J, with 9 bases between. Germline CDR1 is SGHNT and CDR2 is YYREEE (reference sequence). The CDR3 extends over 14 amino acids. CDR3 sequence (DNA): TGTGCCAGCAGCTTGGTGGACAGACCCTACGAGCAGTACTTC. Protein product: CASSLVDRPYEQYF.

This CDR3 is CASKPAGRVNTEAFF. CDR3 bases: TGTGCCAGCAAACCCGCGGGTCGGGTGAACACTGAAGCTTTCTTT. The chain combines TRBV6-2 or TRBV6-3 with TRBJ1-1; unclear D gene. V lost 7 bases and J lost 0, with 15 bases in between. CDR1 is MNHEY and CDR2 is SVGEGT in the germline V gene. CDR3 size: 15 residues.

This clonotype has only a few counts. This chain links TRBV28 with TRBJ2-5, with TRBD1 matching 7 bases. The germline CDR1 and CDR2 sequences are MDHEN and SYDVKM. V trimming: 4 bases; J trimming: 5 bases; junction bases outside the gene matches: 7. The CDR3 is made up of 14 amino acids. The CDR3 here is CASSSTGAGETQYF. For the CDR3, the DNA is TGTGCCAGCAGTTCCACAGGGGCCGGGGAGACCCAGTACTTC.

The genes are TRBV12-3 or TRBV12-4 and TRBJ2-1, with 12 bases lining up with TRBD2. The CDR3 covers 18 residues. J was trimmed by 8 bases and V by 2 bases; bases with no gene match: 13. The CDR3 region has the DNA TGTGCCAGCAGTTTATTCCCCGAGACTAGCGGGAGAGGGGATGAGCAGTTCTTC. Its protein is CASSLFPETSGRGDEQFF.

The chain links TRBV3-1 to TRBJ2-5, with D unclear. The CDR3 spans 17 residues. The ends were cut back, 0 bases at V and 5 bases at J, with 19 bases in the middle. Germline assignment: CDR1 LGHDT and CDR2 YNNKEL (reference sequence). CDR3 in amino acids: CASSQDPSVENLETQYF. The CDR3 DNA reads as TGTGCCAGCAGCCAAGATCCCTCGGTAGAAAATCTCGAGACCCAGTACTTC.

The rearrangement uses TRBV7-9 and TRBJ1-4; D might be TRBD1 (5 bases). CDR1 SEHNR and CDR2 FQNEAQ come from the germline V gene (reference sequence). This CDR3 comprises 13 residues. The V end was cut by 11 bases, the J end by 1 base, with 11 bases between. This CDR3 reads CAGGTVTNEKLFF. CDR3 DNA sequence: TGTGCCGGCGGGACGGTAACTAATGAAAAACTGTTTTTT.

The CDR3 DNA reads as TGTGCCACCAGTGACGTAGCGGGGGACCCCTACAATGAGCAGTTCTTC. Its protein is CATSDVAGDPYNEQFF. V usage is TRBV24-1 and J usage is TRBJ2-1; 9 bases fit TRBD2. Germline V gives CDR1 KGHDR, CDR2 SFDVKD. Unmatched junction bases numbered 5, after V lost 4 bases and J lost 2 bases. The CDR3 has 16 amino acids.

The chain recombines TRBV29-1 with TRBJ1-2; D perhaps matches TRBD1 (6 bases). This CDR3 contains 13 residues. V lost 4 bases, J lost 5 bases, and 14 bases lay in between. In germline, CDR1 is SQVTM, CDR2 ANQGSEA. The CDR3 loop is CSVARGDSYGYTF. CDR3 nucleotide sequence: TGCAGCGTTGCCAGGGGCGATTCTTATGGCTACACCTTC.

The rearrangement uses TRBV19 and TRBJ1-5, with D unclear. CDR1 LNHDA and CDR2 SQIVND come from the germline V gene (reference sequence). Trimming cost V 5 bases and J 0 bases, with 14 bases left between them. CDR3 size: 16 residues. CDR3 protein: CASSLAHGSSNQPQHF. The CDR3 nucleotides read TGTGCCAGTAGTCTCGCACACGGAAGTAGCAATCAGCCCCAGCATTTT.

This clonotype was detected only once. V usage is TRBV10-3 and J usage is TRBJ2-5; the match to TRBD1 covers 9 bases. Germline trimming cut 2 bases from V and 4 bases from J; bases unmatched to any gene: 8. CDR3 size: 16 residues. The germline gives CDR1 ENHRY, CDR2 SYGVKD. The CDR3 loop reads CAISEAPGQGSETQYF. In DNA, the CDR3 is TGTGCCATCAGTGAGGCCCCGGGACAGGGTTCAGAGACCCAGTACTTC.

The V gene is TRBV13, the J gene TRBJ2-5; 10 bases match TRBD2. CDR1 is PRHDT and CDR2 is FYEKMQ in the germline V gene (reference sequence). After removal of 3 bases from V and 5 bases from J, the junction contained 6 bases not matched to a gene. This CDR3 contains 15 residues. Written as DNA, the CDR3 is TGTGCCAGCAGCTTCCAGCGGGAGGGCCGGGAGACCCAGTACTTC. This encodes CASSFQREGRETQYF.

The chain is built from TRBV13 and TRBJ2-2; weak D call: TRBD2 (6 bases). V dropped 3 bases and J dropped 8 bases, with 19 bases sitting between them. Germline V gene lookup returns CDR1 PRHDT and CDR2 FYEKMQ (reference sequence). This CDR3 spans 16 amino acids. CDR3 sequence (DNA): TGTGCCAGCAGCTTCAGTCCCGGGACTGGAGATGGGGAGCTGTTTTTT. This translates into CASSFSPGTGDGELFF.

This chain links TRBV30 with TRBJ1-4; D unresolved. The V gene lost 0 bases and the J gene lost 8 bases, with 13 bases spanning the gap. Germline V CDR1 and CDR2: GTSNPN, SVGIG (reference sequence). The CDR3 extends over 14 amino acids. The CDR3 is CAWSVPRSLEKLFF. CDR3 bases: TGTGCCTGGAGTGTACCCCGGTCGTTGGAAAAACTGTTTTTT.

V gene TRBV15 combines with J gene TRBJ2-5; D unresolved. CDR1 is LNHNV and CDR2 is YYDKDF in the germline V gene (reference sequence). This CDR3 has 16 amino acids. V was clipped by 5 bases and J by 1 base, with 17 bases between them. CDR3 nucleotide sequence: TGTGCCACCAGCGGACGTGGCCCAAGCCCCCAAGAGACCCAGTACTTC. It specifies CATSGRGPSPQETQYF.

The chain has TRBV30 and TRBJ2-1; 7 bases line up with TRBD1. The CDR3 length is 14 residues. The germline V gene has CDR1 GTSNPN and CDR2 SVGIG (reference sequence). Losses at the gene ends were 2 bases for V and 8 bases for J; bases not matched to a gene: 9. CDR3 nucleotides: TGTGCCTGGAGTTCAGGGGGTAGGGCCGATGAGCAGTTCTTC. Its protein is CAWSSGGRADEQFF.

The rearrangement joins TRBV6-6 to TRBJ1-5, with D tentatively TRBD1 (6 bases). The V and J ends lost 0 bases and 3 bases respectively, with 9 bases between them. The CDR3 covers 15 residues. Germline V CDR1 and CDR2: MNHNY, SVGAGI (reference sequence). The DNA for the CDR3 is TGTGCCAGCAGTTACTCGACAGGTCCCAATCAGCCCCAGCATTTT. It translates to CASSYSTGPNQPQHF.

The gene calls are TRBV7-9 and TRBJ2-7, with D tentatively TRBD1 or TRBD2 (6 bases each). The CDR3 has 14 residues. Germline CDR1 and CDR2: SEHNR and FQNEAQ (reference sequence). Deletions cut 5 bases from V and 0 bases from J, with 11 bases between. CDR3 amino acids: CASSTGGTSYEQYF. CDR3 nucleotides: TGTGCCAGCAGCACCGGGGGCACCTCCTACGAGCAGTACTTC.

The chain joins TRBV24-1 to TRBJ2-2; possibly TRBD1 for D (6 bases). CDR1 is KGHDR, CDR2 SFDVKD, per germline. The CDR3 consists of 14 residues. The V end lost 4 bases, the J end lost 5 bases, and 10 bases lay between the germline ends. The CDR3 coding sequence is TGTGCCACCAGTGACCCCACAGGGACCGGGGAGCTGTTTTTT. The encoded protein is CATSDPTGTGELFF.

The rearrangement links TRBV28 to TRBJ1-4, with 7 nucleotides matching TRBD1. The CDR3 consists of 14 residues. V lost 5 bases to trimming and J lost 3 bases; unmatched junction nucleotides: 3. Germline CDR1 is MDHEN and CDR2 is SYDVKM. The CDR3 protein is CASSKGAPNEKLFF. Written as DNA, the CDR3 is TGTGCCAGCAGTAAGGGGGCCCCTAATGAAAAACTGTTTTTT.